Listed below are T cell receptor beta chains from one sample, sequenced in a study of T cell changes during pregnancy in multiple sclerosis. Libraries were prepared by immunoSEQ multiplex PCR; TCRdb keeps only in-frame clonotypes and omits some of them. The table lists fewer than 40,000 clones, 90% of them singletons. The specimen was CD8+ T cells from peripheral blood mononuclear cells, collected before pregnancy. Every receptor here comes from a female donor with multiple sclerosis, enrolled in a pregnancy study. Each CDR3 is given with its conserved first and last residue. The D gene is left open where the match is weak. Part of the rows lack a size; the others show once, few, many or a class for expanded clones.

clone_size: .
j_call: TRBJ2-1
v_call: TRBV5-1
d_call: TRBD2
cdr3_aa: CASSLVSGSSYNEQFF
cdr3_nt: TGCGCCAGCAGCTTGGTTAGCGGGAGCTCCTACAATGAGCAGTTCTTC

clone_size: .
j_call: TRBJ1-1
v_call: TRBV7-9
d_call: TRBD1
cdr3_aa: CASSMTGDGTEAFF
cdr3_nt: TGTGCCAGCAGCATGACAGGGGACGGCACTGAAGCTTTCTTT

clone_size: .
j_call: TRBJ2-2
v_call: TRBV5-4
d_call: TRBD2
cdr3_aa: CASSWGTSAGELFF
cdr3_nt: TGTGCCAGCAGCTGGGGGACTAGCGCCGGGGAGCTGTTTTTT

clone_size: once
j_call: TRBJ2-1
v_call: TRBV19
d_call: .
cdr3_aa: CASSIFGREDEQFF
cdr3_nt: TGTGCCAGTAGTATATTCGGGAGAGAGGATGAGCAGTTCTTC

clone_size: .
j_call: TRBJ2-6
v_call: TRBV7-9
d_call: TRBD1
cdr3_aa: CASSYGTGVTGANVLTF
cdr3_nt: TGTGCCAGCAGCTACGGGACAGGGGTAACAGGGGCCAACGTCCTGACTTTC

clone_size: .
j_call: TRBJ2-2
v_call: TRBV6-4
d_call: .
cdr3_aa: CASSPGDTSNTGELFF
cdr3_nt: TGTGCCAGCAGCCCAGGTGACACGTCAAACACCGGGGAGCTGTTTTTT

clone_size: .
j_call: TRBJ1-1
v_call: TRBV5-1
d_call: TRBD1
cdr3_aa: CASSAYRGNTEAFF
cdr3_nt: TGCGCCAGCAGCGCCTACAGGGGAAACACTGAAGCTTTCTTT

clone_size: .
j_call: TRBJ1-2
v_call: TRBV19
d_call: .
cdr3_aa: CASFGFADYPSSGYTF
cdr3_nt: TGTGCCAGTTTCGGATTCGCAGACTACCCCTCAAGTGGCTACACCTTC

clone_size: .
j_call: TRBJ2-7
v_call: TRBV19
d_call: .
cdr3_aa: CASSYLDGYEQYF
cdr3_nt: TGTGCCAGTAGTTACCTCGACGGGTACGAGCAGTACTTC

clone_size: .
j_call: TRBJ1-6
v_call: TRBV19
d_call: TRBD1
cdr3_aa: CASQTGGNSPLHF
cdr3_nt: TGTGCCAGTCAGACAGGGGGTAATTCACCCCTCCACTTT

clone_size: .
j_call: TRBJ2-7
v_call: TRBV4-3
d_call: TRBD1
cdr3_aa: CASSQEETGGYEQYF
cdr3_nt: TGCGCCAGCAGCCAAGAAGAGACAGGGGGCTACGAGCAGTACTTC

clone_size: .
j_call: TRBJ2-7
v_call: TRBV27
d_call: .
cdr3_aa: CASGFQGSYEQYF
cdr3_nt: TGTGCCAGCGGATTTCAGGGAAGTTACGAGCAGTACTTC

clone_size: .
j_call: TRBJ1-1
v_call: TRBV6-6
d_call: .
cdr3_aa: CASWRGGGTEAFF
cdr3_nt: TGTGCCAGCTGGCGAGGGGGGGGCACTGAAGCTTTCTTT

clone_size: .
j_call: TRBJ2-1
v_call: TRBV4-1
d_call: TRBD1
cdr3_aa: CASSPPTGLEQFF
cdr3_nt: TGCGCCAGCAGCCCCCCGACAGGGTTGGAGCAGTTCTTC

clone_size: .
j_call: TRBJ2-7
v_call: TRBV27
d_call: TRBD2
cdr3_aa: CASSLGWEGYEQYF
cdr3_nt: TGTGCCAGCAGTTTAGGGTGGGAGGGCTACGAGCAGTACTTC

clone_size: .
j_call: TRBJ2-1
v_call: TRBV30
d_call: .
cdr3_aa: CAWIGGSNNEQFF
cdr3_nt: TGTGCCTGGATAGGGGGTTCCAACAATGAGCAGTTCTTC

clone_size: .
j_call: TRBJ1-2
v_call: TRBV6-4
d_call: TRBD1
cdr3_aa: CASSDHGTGWYTF
cdr3_nt: TGTGCCAGCAGTGACCACGGGACAGGGTGGTACACCTTC

clone_size: .
j_call: TRBJ2-3
v_call: TRBV6-4
d_call: .
cdr3_aa: CASSESRLGDTDTQYF
cdr3_nt: TGTGCCAGCAGTGAAAGCCGGTTAGGGGACACAGATACGCAGTATTTT

clone_size: .
j_call: TRBJ1-1
v_call: TRBV19
d_call: TRBD1
cdr3_aa: CASGSTGGTEAFF
cdr3_nt: TGTGCCAGTGGTTCGACAGGGGGTACTGAAGCTTTCTTT

clone_size: .
j_call: TRBJ1-5
v_call: TRBV30
d_call: TRBD1
cdr3_aa: CAWSVGTGNQPQHF
cdr3_nt: TGTGCCTGGAGTGTAGGGACAGGTAATCAGCCCCAGCATTTT

clone_size: .
j_call: TRBJ2-3
v_call: TRBV9
d_call: .
cdr3_aa: CASSVGAWGLVTDTQYF
cdr3_nt: TGTGCCAGCAGCGTAGGGGCTTGGGGCCTTGTCACAGATACGCAGTATTTT

clone_size: .
j_call: TRBJ2-7
v_call: TRBV7-2
d_call: .
cdr3_aa: CASSQPDRRQYF
cdr3_nt: TGTGCCAGCAGCCAACCAGACAGGCGGCAGTACTTC

clone_size: once
j_call: TRBJ1-5
v_call: TRBV27
d_call: .
cdr3_aa: CASSSGSNQPQHF
cdr3_nt: TGTGCCAGCAGTTCAGGTAGCAATCAGCCCCAGCATTTT

clone_size: once
j_call: TRBJ1-2
v_call: TRBV7-2
d_call: .
cdr3_aa: CASSYLSRDFSYGYTF
cdr3_nt: TGTGCCAGCAGCTACTTATCACGGGACTTCTCCTATGGCTACACCTTC

clone_size: few
j_call: TRBJ1-2
v_call: TRBV19
d_call: .
cdr3_aa: CASSIPGRDGYTF
cdr3_nt: TGTGCCAGTAGTATCCCAGGGCGAGATGGCTACACCTTC

clone_size: .
j_call: TRBJ2-3
v_call: TRBV7-5
d_call: .
cdr3_aa: CVRSLGRRSRRGFTDTQYF
cdr3_nt: TGTGTCAGAAGCTTAGGGCGGAGGTCTCGCAGGGGGTTTACAGATACGCAGTATTTT